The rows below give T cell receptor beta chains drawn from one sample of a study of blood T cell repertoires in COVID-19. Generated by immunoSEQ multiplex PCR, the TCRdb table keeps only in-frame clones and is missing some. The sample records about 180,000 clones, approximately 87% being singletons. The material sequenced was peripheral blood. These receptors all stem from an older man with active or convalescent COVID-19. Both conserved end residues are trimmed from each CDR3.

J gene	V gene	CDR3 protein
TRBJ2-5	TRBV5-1	ASSPGGGGEKTQY
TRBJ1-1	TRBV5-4	ASSLANRGNTEAF
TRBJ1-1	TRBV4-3	ASSQAGGGTEAF
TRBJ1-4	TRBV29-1	SAAPFTGQSEKLF
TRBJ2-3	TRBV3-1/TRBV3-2	ASSQAPSGRPDTQY
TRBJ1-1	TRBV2	ASGQGRSSTEAF
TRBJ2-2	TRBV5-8	ASSTGNANTGELF
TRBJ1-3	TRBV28	ASSQGQSGNTIY
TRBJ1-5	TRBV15	ATKETAGGRPQH
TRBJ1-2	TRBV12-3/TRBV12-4	ASRLGQLGYT
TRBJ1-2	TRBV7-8	ASSLSGQDGYT
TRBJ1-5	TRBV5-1	ASSLSPGGGQPQH
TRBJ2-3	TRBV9	ASSVTLAGPGH
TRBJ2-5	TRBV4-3	ASSRGQGEETQY
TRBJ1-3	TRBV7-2	ASSLDQWPSGNTIY
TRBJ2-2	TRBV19	ASSIIGIAGGSLTGELF
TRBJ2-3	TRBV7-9	ASSPTRGGRDTQY
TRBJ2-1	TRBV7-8	ASSLYLTSGADRPF
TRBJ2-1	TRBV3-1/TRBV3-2	ASSQVPAGSHEQF
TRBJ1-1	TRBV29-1	SVYGTGQPNTEAF
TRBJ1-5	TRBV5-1	ASSLAGYSNQPQH
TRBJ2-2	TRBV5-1	ASSLNQGAPSTGELF
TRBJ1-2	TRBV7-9	ASSFGAAGGYT
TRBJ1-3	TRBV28	ASSLREISGNTIY
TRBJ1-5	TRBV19	ASTPGEGGHQPQH
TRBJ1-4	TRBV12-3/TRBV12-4	ASSDLGGEKLF
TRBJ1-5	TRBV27	ASSSPGQSNQPQH
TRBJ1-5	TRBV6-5	ASKTGSSNQPQH
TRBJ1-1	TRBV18	ASSPDWGGTEAF
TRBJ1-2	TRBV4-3	ASSQVTGLGYT
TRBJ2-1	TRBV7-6	ASSLSSSGSGLNEQF
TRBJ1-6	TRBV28	ASSLTGGSGSSYNSPLH
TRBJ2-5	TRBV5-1	ASSLIQGPGETQY
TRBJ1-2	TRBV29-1	SVGARPPNYGYT
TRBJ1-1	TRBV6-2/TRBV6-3	ASSLGQGASYTEAF
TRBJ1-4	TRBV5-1	ASSLRQGATNEKLF
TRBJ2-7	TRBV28	ASNSPAGADEQY
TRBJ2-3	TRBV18	ASSPRLTGGDTQY
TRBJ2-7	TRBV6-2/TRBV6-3	ASSFLPYEQY
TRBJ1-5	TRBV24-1	ATSDARDRGRWDQPQH
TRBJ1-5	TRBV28	ASSLPRQPQH
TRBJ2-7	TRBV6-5	AGGARFPYYEQY
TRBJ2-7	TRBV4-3	ASSQAGQGIYEQY
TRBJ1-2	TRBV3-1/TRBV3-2	ASSEQGSDIYGYT
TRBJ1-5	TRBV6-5	ASRGQGQGYQPQH
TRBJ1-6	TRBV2	ASRESSYNSPLH
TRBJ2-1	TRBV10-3	AISGGTDYNEQF
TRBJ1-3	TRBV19	ASSGQNRARTGNTIY
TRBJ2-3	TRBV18	ASSPPGTHNPDTQY
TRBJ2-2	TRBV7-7	ASSLAAGTGGGELF
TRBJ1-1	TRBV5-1	ASSSQGALAEAF
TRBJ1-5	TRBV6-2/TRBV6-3	ASSSRDRAQPQH
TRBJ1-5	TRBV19	ASSPRGGDSNQPQH
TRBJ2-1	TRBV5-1	ASSEAGGGYNEQF
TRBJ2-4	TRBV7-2	ASSLLAGVAKNIQY
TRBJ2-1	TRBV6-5	ASSSWDRGDNEQF
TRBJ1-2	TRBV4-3	ASSQDPGAYGYT
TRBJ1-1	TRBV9	ASSGTDRTEAF
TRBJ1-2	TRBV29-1	SVEQYGYT